The 27 T cell receptor beta chains given below trace back to one sample, sequenced in a study of Graves' ophthalmopathy and Graves' hyperthyroidism. CDR3 regions of TCR beta were amplified from RNA transcripts. First-round RT-PCR relied on HTBI primers, and a second-round multiplex PCR came next. In TCRdb, the multiplex PCR reads were re-called with MiXCR into one record per CDR3 protein. The data hold 650,000 to 800,000 distinct CDR3 sequences, with over 40% observed a single time. The material sequenced was peripheral blood. The receptors here all came from an adult man with Graves' ophthalmopathy.

This clonotype was picked up a small number of times. For the CDR3, the DNA is TGTGCCAGCAGCCAGGGGGCGTTTCCTGGGGCCAACGTCCTGACTTTC. As protein: CASSQGAFPGANVLTF. This rearrangement joins TRBV9 to TRBJ2-6; TRBD1 aligns across 8 bases. This CDR3 has 16 amino acids. Germline CDR1 is SGDLS and CDR2 is YYNGEE. After removal of 4 bases from V and 2 bases from J, the junction contained 5 bases not matched to a gene.

The chain uses TRBV5-1 and TRBJ2-3; D not resolved. V lost 0 bases and J lost 6, with 17 bases in between. This CDR3 is 16 amino acids long. Germline assignment: CDR1 SGHRS and CDR2 YFSETQ. CDR3 protein: CASSLGVERLRDTQYF. DNA of the CDR3: TGCGCCAGCAGCTTGGGAGTAGAGCGACTCAGGGATACGCAGTATTTT.

This clonotype appeared many times. The chain carries TRBV5-1 and TRBJ1-4; 7 bases agree with TRBD1. Germline V gives CDR1 SGHRS, CDR2 YFSETQ. Losses at the gene ends were 2 bases for V and 12 bases for J; bases not matched to a gene: 10. The CDR3 contains 14 residues. The CDR3 sequence: CASSFRQGGSELFF. As DNA, the CDR3 is TGCGCCAGCAGCTTTCGACAGGGTGGTTCGGAACTGTTTTTT.

The V and J genes are TRBV15 and TRBJ1-5; D may be TRBD1 (5 bases). CDR1 and CDR2 from the germline V gene are LNHNV and YYDKDF (reference sequence). V shed 1 base and J shed 10 bases, with 11 bases lying between them. This CDR3 comprises 13 residues. CDR3 protein: CATSRGGVGPQHF. The CDR3 DNA follows: TGTGCCACCAGCAGAGGGGGGGTTGGACCCCAGCATTTT. The entire variable domain, with the rest obtained from reference TRBV15 and TRBJ1-5, is as follows: DAMVIQNPRYQVTQFGKPVTLSCSQTLNHNVMYWYQQKSSQAPKLLFHYYDKDFNNEADTPDNFQSRRPNTSFCFLDIRSPGLGDTAMYLCATSRGGVGPQHFGDGTRLSIL.

This clonotype was picked up many times. The chain employs TRBV9 and TRBJ1-6; D perhaps matches TRBD1 (5 bases). The germline gives CDR1 SGDLS, CDR2 YYNGEE. V dropped 0 bases and J dropped 10 bases, with 14 bases sitting between them. CDR3 length: 15 residues. In DNA, the CDR3 is TGTGCCAGCAGCGTAGGGGCAGGGATACAATCACCCCTCCACTTT. Its translation: CASSVGAGIQSPLHF.

The sample holds many counts of this clonotype. The chain joins TRBV5-6 to TRBJ2-5; 7 nucleotides agree with TRBD1. V trimming: 4 bases; J trimming: 0 bases; junction bases outside the gene matches: 6. This CDR3 has 15 residues. Looked up from germline, CDR1 is SGHDT and CDR2 is YYEEEE. The CDR3 is CASSPMGQYQETQYF. CDR3 coding DNA: TGTGCCAGCAGCCCGATGGGACAGTACCAAGAGACCCAGTACTTC.

In its sample, this clonotype was seen many times. This sequence joins TRBV7-9 and TRBJ2-2; TRBD1 aligns across 8 bases. This CDR3 contains 15 residues. The V segment lost 4 bases and the J segment 3 bases; nucleotides outside the gene matches: 4. Germline V gene data show CDR1 as SEHNR and CDR2 as FQNEAQ (reference sequence). DNA for the CDR3: TGTGCCAGCAGCTCACGACAGGGGTACACCGGGGAGCTGTTTTTT. It translates to CASSSRQGYTGELFF. The full variable domain, completed using reference TRBV7-9 and TRBJ2-2, is DTGVSQNPRHKITKRGQNVTFRCDPISEHNRLYWYRQTLGQGPEFLTYFQNEAQLEKSRLLSDRFSAERPKGSFSTLEIQRTEQGDSAMYLCASSSRQGYTGELFFGEGSRLTVL.

V and J are TRBV12-3 or TRBV12-4 and TRBJ2-5; 7 bases match TRBD2. V lost 8 bases and J lost 9; bases outside the gene matches: 12. The CDR3 covers 13 residues. CDR3 sequence: CASGRLAGQPQYF. The CDR3 DNA reads TGTGCCAGCGGGCGGTTAGCGGGTCAGCCCCAGTACTTC.

The chain is built from TRBV18 and TRBJ2-7; no clear D gene. Per germline, CDR1 KGHSH and CDR2 LQKENI. The CDR3 has 13 residues. The V end was cut by 2 bases, the J end by 2 bases, with 7 bases between. CDR3 amino acids: CASSPGNPYEQYF. The CDR3 region has the DNA TGTGCCAGCTCACCAGGAAACCCCTACGAGCAGTACTTC.

Only a few counts were recorded for this clonotype. V gene TRBV20-1 combines with J gene TRBJ1-2, with no clear D. V lost 2 bases, J lost 0 bases, and 7 bases lay in between. The CDR3 sequence is 13 residues long. Germline lookup yields CDR1 DFQATT and CDR2 SNEGSKA (reference sequence). The CDR3 loop is CSARPSANYGYTF. The CDR3, as DNA: TGCAGTGCTAGACCCAGCGCTAACTATGGCTACACCTTC.

The V gene is TRBV25-1, the J gene TRBJ2-6, with TRBD1 matching 9 bases. The length of the CDR3 is 20 residues. Germline CDR1 MGHDK, CDR2 SYGVNS. V lost 0 bases and J lost 3; bases outside the gene matches: 12. This chain's CDR3 is CASSEYVIAGQGYGANVLTF. As DNA, the CDR3 is TGTGCCAGCAGTGAATATGTTATTGCGGGACAGGGTTATGGGGCCAACGTCCTGACTTTC.

J is TRBJ2-7 and V is TRBV10-3, with a possible D match to TRBD1 (5 bases). V lost 6 bases and J 7 bases, leaving 13 bases between the germline ends. Germline V CDR1 and CDR2: ENHRY, SYGVKD. This CDR3 has 12 amino acids. CDR3 sequence: CAIRRGTGEQYF. CDR3 in DNA: TGTGCCATCAGAAGGGGAACCGGGGAGCAGTACTTC.

As concerns this clonotype: The junction does not match germline at one end; this may be a read error. The chain has TRBV10-3 and TRBJ1-5; D perhaps matches TRBD1 (6 bases). The CDR3 runs 20 residues. CDR1 is ENHRY, CDR2 SYGVKD, per germline. CDR3 amino acids: CASSGGPIWKGLLINQPQHF. In DNA, the CDR3 is TGTGCCAGCAGTGGGGGGCCCATATGGAAGGGGCTATTAATTAATCAGCCCCAGCATTTT.

This chain uses TRBV7-9 with TRBJ1-1; D is perhaps TRBD1 (5 bases). V dropped 3 bases and J dropped 2 bases, with 16 bases sitting between them. Germline CDR1 and CDR2: SEHNR and FQNEAQ (reference sequence). The CDR3 is made up of 16 amino acids. The CDR3 loop is CASSFSGEGYNTEAFF. The CDR3 DNA is TGTGCCAGCAGCTTCAGCGGGGAGGGGTACAACACTGAAGCTTTCTTT.

This clonotype was detected only a few times. The rearrangement links TRBV27 to TRBJ2-2, with 7 bases matching TRBD2. Per the germline V gene, CDR1 is MNHEY and CDR2 is SMNVEV (reference sequence). The CDR3 has 15 amino acids. The V segment lost 2 bases and the J segment 5 bases; nucleotides outside the gene matches: 5. CDR3 nucleotide sequence: TGTGCCAGCAGTTTAAGGGCGGGAGTGACCGGGGAGCTGTTTTTT. It codes for CASSLRAGVTGELFF.

This clonotype was counted a few times. The chain combines TRBV25-1 with TRBJ2-5, with TRBD1 as a possible D gene (5 bases). The germline V gene has CDR1 MGHDK and CDR2 SYGVNS. CDR3 size: 11 residues. The CDR3 DNA follows: TGTGTGTCGGAACAGGAAGAGACCCAGTACTTC. This gives the protein CVSEQEETQYF.

For this clonotype: A much larger clone sits a single nucleotide away, making a read error possible. This chain connects TRBV7-8 to TRBJ1-5; no definite D call. Trimming removed 6 bases at V and 3 bases at J, with 15 bases between. Germline assignment: CDR1 SGHVS and CDR2 FQNEAQ. This CDR3 has 15 amino acids. The chain's CDR3 is CASRPRIGLNQPQHF. The CDR3 DNA sequence: TGTGCCAGCAGGCCCCGGATAGGGCTCAATCAGCCCCAGCATTTT.

This clonotype was recorded a few times. The V and J genes are TRBV7-9 and TRBJ2-5; D is undetermined. CDR3 length: 15 residues. Looked up from germline, CDR1 is SEHNR and CDR2 is FQNEAQ (reference sequence). V lost 5 bases and J 2 bases, leaving 15 bases between the germline ends. The CDR3 is CASSLVLVYQETQYF. CDR3 nucleotide sequence: TGTGCCAGCAGCCTAGTTCTAGTCTATCAAGAGACCCAGTACTTC.

As to this clonotype: Germline and junction disagree at one end, which may indicate a read error. This chain uses TRBV7-2 with TRBJ2-6, with TRBD1 matching 8 bases. The CDR3 totals 17 residues. Germline V gene lookup returns CDR1 SGHTA and CDR2 FQGNSA. CDR3 amino acids: CVSSSGTGDSGANVLTF. Here the CDR3 DNA reads TGTGTCAGCAGCTCGGGGACAGGAGACTCTGGGGCCAACGTCCTGACTTTC.

V usage is TRBV20-1 and J usage is TRBJ2-7, with 7 bases lining up with TRBD2. V lost 0 bases and J lost 2; bases outside the gene matches: 10. The CDR3 totals 16 residues. CDR1 and CDR2 from the germline V gene are DFQATT and SNEGSKA (reference sequence). In nucleotides, the CDR3 is TGCAGTGCTAGAGATCGGTTGCGGGGGACTCCCTACGAGCAGTACTTC. Translating it yields CSARDRLRGTPYEQYF.

The rearrangement links TRBV19 to TRBJ1-5, with D possibly being TRBD1 (5 bases). The ends were cut back, 1 base at V and 6 bases at J, with 13 bases in the middle. CDR3 length: 15 residues. Looked up from germline, CDR1 is LNHDA and CDR2 is SQIVND (reference sequence). The CDR3 DNA follows: TGTGCCAGTAGTATAGGACAACGGAGGGGTCAGCCCCAGCATTTT. The encoded protein is CASSIGQRRGQPQHF.

This clonotype was counted ten times or more. V gene TRBV7-2 combines with J gene TRBJ2-7; 8 bases map to TRBD1. Germline assignment: CDR1 SGHTA and CDR2 FQGNSA. J gave up 2 bases and V 5 bases, and 11 bases lay outside the gene matches. CDR3 length: 16 amino acids. This CDR3 is CASSPRPGQGTYEQYF. The CDR3 nucleotides read TGTGCCAGCAGCCCCCGTCCTGGACAGGGCACCTACGAGCAGTACTTC.

This clonotype was seen more than once but under ten times. This rearrangement joins TRBV6-6 to TRBJ1-2; unclear D gene. Germline CDR1 MNHNY, CDR2 SVGAGI (reference sequence). The CDR3 length is 13 residues. Trimming left V 4 bases short and J 8 bases short, with 14 bases between. This CDR3 is CASSSDPLRGYTF. In nucleotides, the CDR3 is TGTGCCAGCAGTTCCGATCCTCTCCGGGGCTACACCTTC.

This chain joins TRBV19 and TRBJ2-5; 7 positions match TRBD2. Losses at the gene ends were 3 bases for V and 3 bases for J; bases not matched to a gene: 4. In germline, CDR1 is LNHDA, CDR2 SQIVND (reference sequence). The CDR3 is 14 residues long. The CDR3 DNA sequence: TGTGCCAGTAGTATGTCGGGACTAAAAGAGACCCAGTACTTC. Translation gives CASSMSGLKETQYF.

This clonotype was observed many times. The V call is TRBV20-1, the J call TRBJ1-5; 7 bases are a match to TRBD1. The CDR3 consists of 14 residues. V lost 3 bases and J lost 1; bases outside the gene matches: 3. Per germline, CDR1 DFQATT and CDR2 SNEGSKA (reference sequence). CDR3 DNA sequence: TGCAGTGCTAGCCACAGGGGAAGCAATCAGCCCCAGCATTTT. The encoded protein is CSASHRGSNQPQHF.

This chain connects TRBV10-3 to TRBJ2-5; 12 nucleotides align to TRBD2. With V trimmed by 4 bases and J by 5 bases, 2 bases remained unmatched. CDR3 size: 14 residues. Germline lookup yields CDR1 ENHRY and CDR2 SYGVKD. The CDR3 sequence: CAISASGRDETQYF. The DNA for the CDR3 is TGTGCCATCAGTGCTAGCGGGAGGGATGAGACCCAGTACTTC.

Points on this clonotype: This clone may be a read error of a much larger clone one base away. The chain combines TRBV2 with TRBJ1-6; TRBD1 is a possible D gene (5 bases). Trimming took 6 bases from V and 0 from J, leaving 12 bases between them. This CDR3 spans 16 amino acids. Per the germline V gene, CDR1 is SNHLY and CDR2 is FYNNEI. CDR3 bases: TGTGCCAGCAGCTTACGGGACGACTCCTATAATTCACCCCTCCACTTT. It encodes CASSLRDDSYNSPLHF.